The text below deals with one TCR beta chain. The source of the sample is a study of blood T cells in healthy people across ages. Study information: About one barcoded TCR beta cDNA was captured per two T cells.

This CDR3 contains 12 residues. V was clipped by 3 bases and J by 8 bases, with 8 bases between them. Germline V gene sequence: CDR1 ENHRY, CDR2 SYGVKD. PCR was performed a second time for about 7 to 12 cycles using a sample-barcoded 5' primer and a J-beta primer mix. TCRdb itself ran the 5' RACE reads through MiXCR, one entry per CDR3 protein. This table holds about 760,000 distinct CDR3 sequences, 56% found once. This rearrangement joins TRBV10-3 to TRBJ2-1, with D hard to call. The clonotype originates from a man aged 35-49 years in good health. The sample was blood. The CDR3 here is CAISEGSHEQFF. The DNA of the CDR3 is TGTGCCATCAGTGAAGGATCGCATGAGCAGTTCTTC.